This T cell receptor (beta chain) was sequenced in a study of shared clonotypes between healthy human individuals (dated by TCRdb to about 2020). About the study as a whole: A couple of women and a few men aged 18 to 49 years were included in the cohort. For each donor, CD4 naive and CD4 memory were each run on three plates, CD8 naive on two plates, and CD8 memory on one plate. Blood TCR repertoires of a handful of healthy adults were deeply sequenced to estimate repertoire size and the extent of clonotype sharing between individuals. Libraries were prepared and TCR repertoires were sequenced by different laboratories using diverse techniques, in order to increase sequencing depth and limit assay-specific biases. Between about 0.94 and 10 billion PBMCs per donor were obtained by leukapheresis. Study-wide conclusions, independent of this receptor: The genetic and exposure-history diversity represented was limited by the small number of donors. Based on pairwise subsampling, the degree of clonotype sharing among donors was expected to be affected by sequencing depth. Naive subsets generally had larger estimated clonotype richness than memory subsets did. Clonotypes shared by all four sorted-subset donors showed higher generation probabilities than non-shared clonotypes. Across a few donors, around 5% of naive CD4, approximately 3.6% of naive CD8, 2.3% of memory CD4, and over 0.35% of memory CD8 clonotypes were shared. Sampling was limited to blood, and TCR repertoires in tissue likely differ from TCR repertoires in blood. Incomplete sequencing was indicated by rarefaction of sorted-subset datasets, despite the large sequencing depth.

CD8 naive samples consisted of CD45RO-negative cells that were positively selected for CCR7, yielding a CD45RA+CCR7+ population without TemRA cells. The donors were healthy, HIV-negative adults with no recently reported acute infections or vaccinations. Only Caucasian adults living in Nashville, Tennessee, USA were represented among the donors. After blood collection by leukapheresis, PBMCs were isolated using Ficoll-Histopaque density gradient centrifugation and then cryopreserved in the vapor phase of liquid nitrogen. Analytical flow cytometry was used to check the purity and quantity of each magnetically sorted T cell population. Genomic DNA was isolated from each sorted fraction and quantified by UV absorbance on a Nanodrop 2000c. Using the deep immunoSEQ assay, multiplex PCR amplified TCR CDR3 regions from genomic DNA. Extracted genomic DNA from each cell subset was spread evenly across all wells of several immunoSEQ 96-well plates, with each plate serving as a replicate. For sorted subsets, approximately 190 ng genomic DNA, equal to some 28,000 T cell genomes, was loaded into each replicate PCR. The purified libraries were quantified using a Qubit 3.0 fluorometer, sized with a Bioanalyzer 2100, and then quantified again using the KAPA Library Quantification kit. A separate single-read 150-cycle Illumina NextSeq 550 flow cell was used to sequence each immunoSEQ 96-well plate. In the original analysis: Because only junctional sequences without quality scores were contained in the immunoSEQ output, filtering matching that applied to full-length reads could not be performed. To assign V/J genes and CDR3, sequences were annotated against IMGT germline references using PyIR, a Python wrapper for IgBLAST v1.9. Reads were removed for weak V/J assignments (E-value above 1e-6), missing CDR3, stop codons, out-of-frame junctions, or ambiguous translated residues. V3J clonotypes were defined as sequences sharing an identical inferred V gene, J gene, and CDR3 amino acid sequence. Percentage overlap between repertoires was calculated by dividing the number of shared unique clonotypes by the size of the smaller repertoire. Repertoire richness was assessed with RTK rarefaction, the Chao1 estimator, and Recon v2.1 estimates of unobserved clonotypes. OLGA was used to compute generation probabilities for all TCRbeta clonotypes that the gDNA method yielded from four donors. TCRdb took this table from immuneACCESS and kept in-frame rearrangements with V and J called. Such tables lack part of the clones; where checked against another copy, unresolved V genes explain under half of the gap, and the rest is unexplained. The V and J calls and the clone size are those of that table, but D and trimming were determined from the DNA. Present in this sample are over 2,000,000 clones, around 93% of which were seen just once. Together, the top ten hold 1.5% to 2% of the sample.

As for this clone: This clone's antigen is unknown. Nothing much larger sits one base from this clone, and base qualities are not available.

This TCR was recovered from a man between 18 and 29 years old in good health. Some clones in this sample may be carry-over from other donors' samples. Sequencing was done on a sample of naive CD8+ T cells from PBMCs. The cell subset or site label of this sample denotes: CD45RA+CCR7+.

The DNA sequence is given as TGTGCCAGCAGCTCTGGAGGTAGTGAGCAGTTCTTC. The resulting protein is CASSSGGSEQFF. The chain joins TRBV13 to TRBJ2-1; 5 matching bases give a weak D call of TRBD2. Its CDR3 holds 12 amino acids, cysteine through phenylalanine. Only the CDR3 portion is preserved as DNA: 36 bases, with reading frame beginning at the first base. Cut back by 4 bases and 9 bases, the V and J ends lie 10 bases apart. The germline V gene (reference sequence) supplies CDR1 PRHDT and CDR2 FYEKMQ.